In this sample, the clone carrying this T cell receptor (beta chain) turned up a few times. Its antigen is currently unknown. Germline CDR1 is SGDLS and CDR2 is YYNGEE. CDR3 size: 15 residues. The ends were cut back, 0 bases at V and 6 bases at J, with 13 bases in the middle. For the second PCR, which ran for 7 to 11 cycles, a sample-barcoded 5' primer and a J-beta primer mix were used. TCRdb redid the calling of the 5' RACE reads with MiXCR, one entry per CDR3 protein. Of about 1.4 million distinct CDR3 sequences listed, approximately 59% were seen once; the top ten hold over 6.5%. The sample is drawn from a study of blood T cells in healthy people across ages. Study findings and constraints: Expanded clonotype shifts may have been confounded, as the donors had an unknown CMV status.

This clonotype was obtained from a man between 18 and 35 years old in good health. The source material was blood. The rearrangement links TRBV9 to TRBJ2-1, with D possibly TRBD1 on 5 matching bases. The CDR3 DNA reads TGTGCCAGCAGCGTAGGCAGGGATATTCTCAATGAGCAGTTCTTC. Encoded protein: CASSVGRDILNEQFF. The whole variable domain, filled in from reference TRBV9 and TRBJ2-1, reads DSGVTQTPKHLITATGQRVTLRCSPRSGDLSVYWYQQSLDQGLQFLIQYYNGEERAKGNILERFSAQQFPDLHSELNLSSLELGDSALYFCASSVGRDILNEQFFGPGTRLTVL.